A selection of T cell receptor beta chains follows, all from one sample in a study of blood T cell repertoires in COVID-19. Libraries were prepared by immunoSEQ multiplex PCR; TCRdb keeps only in-frame clonotypes and omits some of them. Of some 52,000 clones listed, 85% to 90% were seen once; the top ten hold 14%. The sample was peripheral blood. The receptors were sampled from a man in his 70s with acute or convalescent COVID-19. CDR3s include the opening cysteine and the closing phenylalanine or tryptophan. The D gene is left open where the match is weak. Clone size is given for some rows only: seen once, a few or many times, or a class if the clone is expanded.

once,TRBV3-1/TRBV3-2,TRBJ2-1,TRBD1,CASSQGQGRNEQFF,TGTGCCAGCAGCCAAGGACAGGGGAGGAATGAGCAGTTCTTC
NA,TRBV29-1,TRBJ1-2,TRBD1,CSDNRGDNYGYTF,TGCAGCGACAACAGGGGGGATAACTATGGCTACACCTTC
once,TRBV5-5,TRBJ2-1,TRBD2,CASRQLAPSSYNEQFF,TGTGCCAGCAGACAACTAGCGCCGAGCTCCTACAATGAGCAGTTCTTC
once,TRBV5-1,TRBJ1-1,NA,CASSATGLNTEAFF,TGCGCCAGCAGCGCGACAGGATTGAACACTGAAGCTTTCTTT
NA,TRBV6-6,TRBJ2-3,TRBD2,CASSYGPSGGAGTQYF,TGTGCCAGCAGTTACGGCCCTAGCGGGGGGGCCGGTACGCAGTATTTT
once,TRBV19,TRBJ1-6,NA,CASTGGSYNSPLHF,TGTGCCAGTACCGGAGGCTCCTATAATTCACCCCTCCACTTT
NA,TRBV6-5,TRBJ1-5,TRBD1,CASRNTGGGNQPQHF,TGTGCCAGCAGGAATACAGGGGGTGGGAATCAGCCCCAGCATTTT
NA,TRBV6-5,TRBJ1-5,NA,CASSVGPLGNQPQHF,TGTGCCAGCAGCGTGGGGCCCCTGGGGAATCAGCCCCAGCATTTT
few,TRBV15,TRBJ1-4,TRBD1,CATSRDNRGGEKLFF,TGTGCCACCAGCAGAGATAACAGGGGCGGGGAAAAACTGTTTTTT
NA,TRBV19,TRBJ1-1,NA,CASSLSPSLNTEAFF,TGTGCCAGTAGTCTCTCCCCGTCCCTGAACACTGAAGCTTTCTTT
NA,TRBV19,TRBJ1-2,TRBD1,CASSQTGNYGYTF,TGTGCCAGTAGCCAGACAGGGAACTATGGCTACACCTTC
NA,TRBV18,TRBJ2-6,NA,CASSPRGGAAGANVLTF,TGTGCCAGCTCACCACGAGGAGGAGCAGCCGGGGCCAACGTCCTGACTTTC
NA,TRBV19,TRBJ2-1,TRBD1,CASCLGGWNEQFF,TGTGCCAGTTGTCTAGGGGGCTGGAATGAGCAGTTCTTC
NA,TRBV7-8,TRBJ2-7,TRBD2,CASSWTSGSYEQYF,TGTGCCAGCAGCTGGACTAGCGGGAGCTACGAGCAGTACTTC
NA,TRBV10-3,TRBJ2-7,NA,CAISDYIYEQYF,TGTGCCATCAGTGATTACATCTACGAGCAGTACTTC
once,TRBV29-1,TRBJ2-1,TRBD1,CSVGDRYNEQFF,TGCAGCGTTGGGGACAGGTACAATGAGCAGTTCTTC
NA,TRBV10-3,TRBJ1-2,NA,CAISPRANYGYTF,TGTGCCATCAGCCCCAGGGCTAACTATGGCTACACCTTC
NA,TRBV6-5,TRBJ1-2,NA,CASRGTGNDGYTF,TGTGCCAGCAGGGGCACAGGGAACGATGGCTACACCTTC
NA,TRBV13,TRBJ2-3,NA,CASSLPGGESTDTQYF,TGTGCCAGCAGCCTCCCAGGCGGGGAGAGCACAGATACGCAGTATTTT
once,TRBV10-3,TRBJ1-2,TRBD1,CAISEDYRGFLYGYTF,TGTGCCATCAGTGAAGATTACAGGGGTTTCTTATATGGCTACACCTTC
NA,TRBV14,TRBJ2-1,NA,CASSPIVSPLYNEQFF,TGTGCCAGCAGCCCCATAGTGAGCCCCCTATACAATGAGCAGTTCTTC
NA,TRBV5-1,TRBJ2-1,NA,CASTTDSSYNEQFF,TGCGCCAGCACAACTGACAGCTCCTACAATGAGCAGTTCTTC
NA,TRBV6-5,TRBJ2-1,TRBD2,CASLRTSGGVEQFF,TGTGCCAGCTTGAGGACTAGCGGGGGGGTTGAGCAGTTCTTC
NA,TRBV24-1,TRBJ2-7,NA,CATSDSSTPAYEQYF,TGTGCCACCAGTGATTCTTCGACACCCGCCTACGAGCAGTACTTC
NA,TRBV11-3,TRBJ2-7,TRBD1,CASSSGTGSYEQYF,TGTGCCAGCAGCTCCGGGACAGGGTCCTACGAGCAGTACTTC
NA,TRBV18,TRBJ2-7,TRBD1,CASSPNAGTGGNEQYF,TGTGCCAGCTCACCGAACGCCGGGACAGGGGGGAACGAGCAGTACTTC
NA,TRBV14,TRBJ2-7,TRBD1,CASSQGPGTAAEQYF,TGTGCCAGCAGCCAAGGACCTGGGACAGCAGCAGAGCAGTACTTC
NA,TRBV20-1,TRBJ2-3,NA,CSASGGGADTQYF,TGCAGTGCTAGTGGGGGGGGCGCAGATACGCAGTATTTT
NA,TRBV18,TRBJ2-3,NA,CASSPQGGKADTQYF,TGTGCCAGCTCACCACAAGGCGGGAAGGCAGATACGCAGTATTTT
NA,TRBV10-3,TRBJ1-1,TRBD1,CAISTLTGNAFF,TGTGCCATCAGTACTTTGACAGGGAATGCTTTCTTT
NA,TRBV20-1,TRBJ2-5,NA,CSAGAQYF,TGCAGTGCCGGGGCCCAGTACTTC
NA,TRBV5-4,TRBJ2-3,NA,CASSSGRSGFRTDTQYF,TGTGCCAGCAGCTCGGGCCGAAGCGGGTTCCGCACAGATACGCAGTATTTT
few,TRBV7-6,TRBJ1-3,NA,CASSLEASREDTIYF,TGTGCCAGCAGCTTAGAGGCCAGCAGGGAGGACACCATATATTTT
NA,TRBV29-1,TRBJ1-2,NA,CSVEDLSWNYGYTF,TGCAGCGTTGAAGATCTATCGTGGAACTATGGCTACACCTTC
NA,TRBV5-8,TRBJ2-3,TRBD2,CASEIRGADTQYF,TGTGCCAGCGAAATTCGGGGGGCAGATACGCAGTATTTT
NA,TRBV6-5,TRBJ2-1,NA,CASSYKSGVYNEQFF,TGTGCCAGCAGTTACAAGTCAGGGGTTTACAATGAGCAGTTCTTC
NA,TRBV24-1,TRBJ2-1,TRBD2,CATSNARTSGAYNEQFF,TGTGCCACCAGTAACGCTCGGACTAGCGGAGCCTACAATGAGCAGTTCTTC
once,TRBV6-5,TRBJ1-2,TRBD1,CACRTGIGGGYTF,TGTGCCTGCAGGACAGGGATCGGGGGTGGCTACACCTTC
NA,TRBV24-1,TRBJ2-2,TRBD2,CATSDPSGSNTGELFF,TGTGCCACCAGTGACCCAAGCGGGAGTAACACCGGGGAGCTGTTTTTT
NA,TRBV7-9,TRBJ2-2,NA,CASSFQGNGELFF,TGTGCCAGCAGCTTCCAGGGGAACGGGGAGCTGTTTTTT
NA,TRBV21-1,TRBJ2-3,NA,CASSIGTGDTDTQYF,TGTGCCAGCAGCATCGGGACAGGGGACACAGATACGCAGTATTTT
medium-sized,TRBV6-6,TRBJ1-5,NA,CASSYLGQSSNQPQHF,TGTGCCAGCAGTTACCTAGGACAGTCAAGCAATCAGCCCCAGCATTTT
NA,TRBV5-8,TRBJ2-3,NA,CASSLVGALTDTQYF,TGTGCCAGCAGCTTGGTGGGGGCGCTTACGGATACGCAGTATTTT
once,TRBV2,TRBJ1-1,NA,CASSPRSGAFF,TGTGCCAGCAGCCCCCGGAGCGGAGCTTTCTTT
NA,TRBV5-6,TRBJ1-2,NA,CASSSRGAYGYTF,TGTGCCAGCAGCAGCCGGGGGGCGTATGGCTACACCTTC
NA,TRBV2,TRBJ2-1,TRBD2,CASRKSLGGYEQFF,TGTGCCAGCAGGAAATCCCTGGGAGGGTATGAGCAGTTCTTC
NA,TRBV7-3,TRBJ2-1,NA,CASSLRAGTYNEQFF,TGTGCCAGCAGCTTAAGGGCGGGCACCTACAATGAGCAGTTCTTC
NA,TRBV19,TRBJ1-4,TRBD1,CASTETGHEKLFF,TGTGCCAGTACTGAGACAGGGCATGAAAAACTGTTTTTT
NA,TRBV24-1,TRBJ2-7,TRBD2,CATALSGRRTEQYF,TGTGCCACCGCCCTCAGCGGGAGGAGGACCGAGCAGTACTTC
NA,TRBV11-3,TRBJ2-1,NA,CASSLEGGTSNEQFF,TGTGCCAGCAGCTTAGAAGGGGGAACTTCGAATGAGCAGTTCTTC
NA,TRBV7-9,TRBJ2-5,TRBD1,CASSSDRGQETQYF,TGTGCCAGCAGCTCCGACAGGGGACAAGAGACCCAGTACTTC
NA,TRBV19,TRBJ1-5,TRBD1,CASSPPGTGNQPQHF,TGTGCCAGTAGTCCTCCCGGGACAGGGAACCAGCCCCAGCATTTT
NA,TRBV6-5,TRBJ1-1,NA,CASAKYGLNGEAFF,TGTGCCAGCGCCAAATACGGTCTAAACGGTGAAGCTTTCTTT
NA,TRBV29-1,TRBJ2-1,TRBD1,CSVEADRGVSEQFF,TGCAGCGTTGAAGCGGACAGGGGAGTCAGTGAGCAGTTCTTC
NA,TRBV5-1,TRBJ1-2,NA,CASSLDGGYTF,TGCGCCAGCAGCTTGGACGGTGGCTACACCTTC
NA,TRBV6-1,TRBJ2-1,TRBD2,CASSEESLAGDEQFF,TGTGCCAGCAGTGAAGAGTCTCTAGCGGGCGATGAGCAGTTCTTC
NA,TRBV2,TRBJ2-7,TRBD1,CASSGTGAEQYF,TGTGCCAGCAGTGGGACAGGGGCCGAGCAGTACTTC